Below, 13 T cell receptor beta chains from the same sample are listed, as sequenced in a study of T-cell reconstitution after alpha-beta-depleted transplantation in children. Unique molecular identifiers were incorporated during preparation of the TCRbeta library. In TCRdb, the PCR reads were re-called with MiXCR into one record per CDR3 protein. The sample has roughly 50,000 distinct CDR3 sequences, approximately 43% seen once. Source: PBMCs, mostly from graft donor cells, taken 360 days after TCRalphabeta/CD19-depleted stem cell transplant. These TCRs come from a male patient aged 10-17 years who had a stem cell transplant for acute lymphoblastic leukemia, so the T cells may come from the graft donor.

Note on this clonotype: The junction does not match germline at one end; this may be a read error. V usage is TRBV6-1 and J usage is TRBJ2-7, with D possibly TRBD2 on 6 matching bases. The CDR3 runs to 16 residues. The germline V gene has CDR1 MNHNS and CDR2 SASEGT. The CDR3 loop is CASSGPMGTPSSEQYF. CDR3 sequence (DNA): TGTGCCAGCAGTGGTCCCATGGGGACTCCCTCCTCCGAGCAGTACTTC.

The chain carries TRBV7-2 and TRBJ2-3; 8 bases agree with TRBD2. Germline CDR1 reads SGHTA; CDR2 reads FQGNSA. V lost 5 bases, J lost 1 base, and 2 bases stayed unmatched. CDR3 length equals 14 residues. CDR3 nucleotide sequence: TGTGCCAGCAGCCAGACTAGCGGCACAGATACGCAGTATTTT. This translates into CASSQTSGTDTQYF.

This sequence joins TRBV28 and TRBJ2-3, with 8 bases that match TRBD2. The CDR3 has 13 amino acids. From germline, CDR1 is MDHEN and CDR2 SYDVKM. After removal of 6 bases from V and 5 bases from J, the junction contained 4 bases not matched to a gene. The CDR3 sequence is CASRGAGGDTQYF. CDR3 DNA: TGTGCCAGCAGGGGGGCGGGAGGAGATACGCAGTATTTT. Full variable domain (remainder filled in from reference TRBV28 and TRBJ2-3): DVKVTQSSRYLVKRTGEKVFLECVQDMDHENMFWYRQDPGLGLRLIYFSYDVKMKEKGDIPEGYSVSREKKERFSLILESASTNQTSMYLCASRGAGGDTQYFGPGTRLTVL.

CDR3 sequence: CASSQDPRDYTEAFF. CDR3 bases: TGTGCCAGCAGCCAAGATCCCCGGGATTACACTGAAGCTTTCTTT. The chain is built from TRBV3-1 and TRBJ1-1; no firm D call. V lost 0 bases, J lost 3 bases, and 11 bases lay in between. Germline CDR1 is LGHDT and CDR2 is YNNKEL (reference sequence). CDR3 length: 15 amino acids.

The chain links TRBV2 to TRBJ2-5; D might be TRBD1 (6 bases). V shed 5 bases and J shed 4 bases, with 17 bases lying between them. The CDR3 is made up of 15 amino acids. Germline values: CDR1 SNHLY, CDR2 FYNNEI. For the CDR3, the DNA is TGTGCCAGCAGTTACAAGACAGGCTGGGGAGAGACCCAGTACTTC. The encoded protein is CASSYKTGWGETQYF.

Here the CDR3 DNA reads TGTGCCAGCAGCCAAGATAGAACTAGCGGAGACAACCAAGAGACCCAGTACTTC. It yields the protein CASSQDRTSGDNQETQYF. The V gene is TRBV14, the J gene TRBJ2-5; 8 nucleotides line up with TRBD2. V was pared by 0 bases and J by 0 bases, with 9 bases of the junction left unmatched. CDR3 length: 18 residues. Germline values: CDR1 SGHDN, CDR2 FVKESK.

The chain combines TRBV12-3 or TRBV12-4 with TRBJ2-7, with 11 nucleotides matching TRBD1. The CDR3 spans 17 residues. Unmatched junction bases numbered 12, after V lost 5 bases and J lost 3 bases. The CDR3 region is CASSPRLGQGGYYEQYF. CDR3 nucleotides: TGTGCCAGCAGTCCACGCCTGGGACAGGGGGGCTACTACGAGCAGTACTTC.

V and J are TRBV5-1 and TRBJ2-7; D unresolved. CDR3 size: 13 residues. V lost 5 bases and J 0 bases, leaving 9 bases between the germline ends. The germline V gene has CDR1 SGHRS and CDR2 YFSETQ. Here the CDR3 reads CASSYDASYEQYF. In nucleotides, the CDR3 is TGCGCCAGCAGTTATGATGCCTCCTACGAGCAGTACTTC.

The V gene is TRBV24-1, the J gene TRBJ2-1; TRBD2 is a possible D gene (5 bases). Trimming took off 6 bases at V and 9 bases at J, with 14 bases between the two ends. CDR3 length equals 13 residues. CDR1 is KGHDR and CDR2 is SFDVKD in the germline V gene. CDR3 nucleotides: TGTGCCACCAGTTGGCGGGTGAGTGGTGAGCAGTTCTTC. It is translated as CATSWRVSGEQFF.

The chain employs TRBV5-1 and TRBJ1-1, with D perhaps TRBD1 (5 bases). Germline CDR1 is SGHRS and CDR2 is YFSETQ. This CDR3 has 15 amino acids. V lost 0 bases, J lost 4 bases, and 13 bases lay in between. The CDR3 protein is CASSLDGQGFTEAFF. In nucleotides, the CDR3 is TGCGCCAGCAGCTTGGATGGACAAGGCTTCACTGAAGCTTTCTTT.

V usage is TRBV28 and J usage is TRBJ2-2; either TRBD1 or TRBD2 may fit D (5 bases each). The germline gives CDR1 MDHEN, CDR2 SYDVKM. The V gene lost 3 bases and the J gene lost 6 bases, with 23 bases spanning the gap. The CDR3 length is 18 residues. The CDR3 DNA sequence: TGTGCCAGCAGTTTCCCCAAATTCGGGACCCGGAGAGCCGGGGAGCTGTTTTTT. Encoded protein: CASSFPKFGTRRAGELFF.

The chain is built from TRBV7-2 and TRBJ2-7, with TRBD1 matching over 7 bases. CDR1 and CDR2 from the germline V gene are SGHTA and FQGNSA. This CDR3 comprises 15 residues. The junction had 5 bases not matched to a gene; V was cut back by 0 bases and J by 3 bases. The CDR3 region is CASSLAGTVNYEQYF. The CDR3 DNA sequence: TGTGCCAGCAGCTTAGCCGGGACAGTGAACTACGAGCAGTACTTC.

The chain couples TRBV7-9 to TRBJ2-1; D is possibly TRBD1 (6 bases). V dropped 0 bases and J dropped 7 bases, with 13 bases sitting between them. The length of the CDR3 is 15 residues. CDR1 is SEHNR, CDR2 FQNEAQ, per germline (reference sequence). The CDR3 DNA follows: TGTGCCAGCAGCTTAGCGCAAGAAACAGGGAATGAGCAGTTCTTC. Protein sequence: CASSLAQETGNEQFF.